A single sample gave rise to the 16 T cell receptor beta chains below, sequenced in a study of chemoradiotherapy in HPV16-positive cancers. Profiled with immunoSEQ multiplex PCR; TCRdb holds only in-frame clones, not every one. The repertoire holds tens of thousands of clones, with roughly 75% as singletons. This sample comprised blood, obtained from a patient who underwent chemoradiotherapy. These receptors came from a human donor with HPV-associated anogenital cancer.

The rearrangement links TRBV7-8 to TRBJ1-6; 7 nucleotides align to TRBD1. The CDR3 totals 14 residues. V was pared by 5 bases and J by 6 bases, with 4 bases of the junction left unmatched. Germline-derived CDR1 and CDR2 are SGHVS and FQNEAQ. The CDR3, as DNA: TGTGCCAGCAGCCCGGGACAGTTTAATTCACCCCTCCACTTT. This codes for CASSPGQFNSPLHF. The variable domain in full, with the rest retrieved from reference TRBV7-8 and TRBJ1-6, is GAGVSQSPRYKVAKRGQDVALRCDPISGHVSLFWYQQALGQGPEFLTYFQNEAQLDKSGLPSDRFFAERPEGSVSTLKIQRTQQEDSAVYLCASSPGQFNSPLHFGNGTRLTVT.

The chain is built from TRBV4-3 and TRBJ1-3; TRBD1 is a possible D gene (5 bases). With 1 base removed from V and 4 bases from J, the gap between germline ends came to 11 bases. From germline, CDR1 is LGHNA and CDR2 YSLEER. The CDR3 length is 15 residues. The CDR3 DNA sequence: TGCGCCAGCAGCCAAGTCGGGGCAGGCGGAAACACCATATATTTT. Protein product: CASSQVGAGGNTIYF.

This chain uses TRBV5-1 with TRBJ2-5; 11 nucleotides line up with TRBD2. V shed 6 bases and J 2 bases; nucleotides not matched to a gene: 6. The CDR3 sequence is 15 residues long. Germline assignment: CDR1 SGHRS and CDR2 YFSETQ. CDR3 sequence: CASNILAGVQETQYF. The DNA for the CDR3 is TGCGCCAGCAACATACTAGCGGGGGTGCAAGAGACCCAGTACTTC.

The CDR3 sequence is CAWSQDSTNEKLFF. The CDR3, as DNA: TGTGCCTGGAGTCAAGATTCAACTAATGAAAAACTGTTTTTT. The chain links TRBV30 to TRBJ1-4; the D is unclear. With 2 bases removed from V and 0 bases from J, the gap between germline ends came to 7 bases. CDR3 length: 14 residues. Germline V CDR1 and CDR2: GTSNPN, SVGIG (reference sequence).

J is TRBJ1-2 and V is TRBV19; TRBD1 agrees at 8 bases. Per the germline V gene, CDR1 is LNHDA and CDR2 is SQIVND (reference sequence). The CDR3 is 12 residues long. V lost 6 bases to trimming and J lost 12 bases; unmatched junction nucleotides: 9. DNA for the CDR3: TGTGCCAGTAGCATTCCGGGACAGGTCGACACCTTC. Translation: CASSIPGQVDTF.

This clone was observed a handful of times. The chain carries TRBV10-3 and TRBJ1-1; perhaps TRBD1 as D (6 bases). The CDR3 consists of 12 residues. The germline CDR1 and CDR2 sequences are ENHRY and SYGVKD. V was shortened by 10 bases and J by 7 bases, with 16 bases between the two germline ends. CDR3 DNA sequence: TGTGCCAGTGGCGGGGGCTCCCATGAAGCTTTCTTT. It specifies CASGGGSHEAFF.

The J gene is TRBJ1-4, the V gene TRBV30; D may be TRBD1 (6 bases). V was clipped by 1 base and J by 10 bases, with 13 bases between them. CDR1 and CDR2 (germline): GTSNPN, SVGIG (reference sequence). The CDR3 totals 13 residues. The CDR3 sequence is CAWSEGGPGKLFF. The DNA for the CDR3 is TGTGCCTGGAGTGAAGGGGGACCTGGAAAACTGTTTTTT.

CDR3 bases: TGTGCCAGCAGCTTAGCCCGAAAGCGGTCCTCCTACGAGCAGTACTTC. Translation: CASSLARKRSSYEQYF. The chain combines TRBV7-8 with TRBJ2-7; tentatively, D is TRBD2 (5 bases). The germline CDR1 and CDR2 sequences are SGHVS and FQNEAQ. Trimming stripped 0 bases from V and 0 bases from J, with 12 bases between. This CDR3 has 16 amino acids.

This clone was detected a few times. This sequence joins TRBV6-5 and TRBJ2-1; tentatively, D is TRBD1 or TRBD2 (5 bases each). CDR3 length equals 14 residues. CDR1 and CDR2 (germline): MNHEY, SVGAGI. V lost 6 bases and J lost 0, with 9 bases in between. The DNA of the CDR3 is TGTGCCAGCAGGGGACCGAGCTCCTACAATGAGCAGTTCTTC. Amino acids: CASRGPSSYNEQFF.

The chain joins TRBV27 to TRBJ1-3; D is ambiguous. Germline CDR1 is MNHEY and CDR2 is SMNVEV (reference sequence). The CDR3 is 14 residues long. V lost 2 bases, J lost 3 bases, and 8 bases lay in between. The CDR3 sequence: CASSLSGLGNTIYF. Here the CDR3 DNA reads TGTGCCAGCAGTTTAAGCGGCCTTGGAAACACCATATATTTT.

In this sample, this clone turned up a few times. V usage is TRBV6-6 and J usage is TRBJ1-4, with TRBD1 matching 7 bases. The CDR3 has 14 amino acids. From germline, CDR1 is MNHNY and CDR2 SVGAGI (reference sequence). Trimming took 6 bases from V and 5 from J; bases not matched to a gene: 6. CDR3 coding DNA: TGTGCCAGCAGAAACAGGGGATTGAATGAAAAACTGTTTTTT. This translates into CASRNRGLNEKLFF.

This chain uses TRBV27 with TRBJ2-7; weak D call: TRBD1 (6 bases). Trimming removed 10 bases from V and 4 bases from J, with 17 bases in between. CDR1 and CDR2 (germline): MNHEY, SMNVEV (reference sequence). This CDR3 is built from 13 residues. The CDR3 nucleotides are TGTGCCACGAAACCGTCAGGGGCGTACGAGCAGTACTTC. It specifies CATKPSGAYEQYF.

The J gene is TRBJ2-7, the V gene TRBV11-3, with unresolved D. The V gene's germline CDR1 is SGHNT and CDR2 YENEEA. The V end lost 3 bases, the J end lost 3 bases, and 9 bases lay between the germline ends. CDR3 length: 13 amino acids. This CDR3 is CASSFAWNYEQYF. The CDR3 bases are TGTGCCAGCAGCTTCGCCTGGAACTACGAGCAGTACTTC.

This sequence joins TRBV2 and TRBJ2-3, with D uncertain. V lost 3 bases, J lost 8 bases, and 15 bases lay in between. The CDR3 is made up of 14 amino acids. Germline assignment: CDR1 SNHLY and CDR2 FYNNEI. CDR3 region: CASSEATPSGTQYF. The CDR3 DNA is TGTGCCAGCAGTGAGGCGACGCCTAGTGGTACGCAGTATTTT.

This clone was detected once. Here the CDR3 reads CASSLRGQVNYGYTF. The CDR3 coding sequence is TGCGCCAGCAGCCTAAGAGGACAGGTTAACTATGGCTACACCTTC. J is TRBJ1-2 and V is TRBV5-1; the match to TRBD1 covers 7 bases. J gave up 1 base and V 4 bases, and 7 bases lay outside the gene matches. The CDR3 totals 15 residues. Germline V gene lookup returns CDR1 SGHRS and CDR2 YFSETQ.

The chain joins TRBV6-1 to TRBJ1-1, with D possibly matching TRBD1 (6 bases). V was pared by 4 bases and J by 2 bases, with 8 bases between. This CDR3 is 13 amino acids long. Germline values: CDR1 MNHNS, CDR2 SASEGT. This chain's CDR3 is CASSGTVNTEAFF. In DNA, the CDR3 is TGTGCCAGCAGTGGGACAGTTAACACTGAAGCTTTCTTT.